This entry is about one TCR beta chain. Thyroid surgery took place with no prior treatment in any patient. Via MiXCR, TCRdb re-called the PCR reads. The table includes about 69,000 clones, 14% detected once. This specimen comes from a study of metastatic and nonmetastatic thyroid tumors. Study as a whole: Thyroid patients, malignant and benign, had repertoires compared across blood and tumor or nodule tissue.

The CDR3 extends over 14 amino acids. The germline V gene has CDR1 SEHNR and CDR2 FQNEAQ (reference sequence). The V and J ends lost 1 base and 6 bases, in that order; junction bases with no gene match: 5. The chain has TRBV7-9 and TRBJ2-7; 8 positions match TRBD1. The source of this sequence is a male donor with papillary thyroid cancer or a benign thyroid nodule (not recorded which). Some clones in this sample may be carry-over from other donors' samples. Sequenced input: blood. CDR3 bases: TGTGCCAGCAGCTTAGTAGGACAGGGAGGCGAGCAGTACTTC. Its protein is CASSLVGQGGEQYF.